These T cell receptor beta chains were read from a single sample in a study of T cell repertoires in ileal Crohn's disease. Data came from immunoSEQ multiplex PCR; TCRdb stores just in-frame clones and leaves some out. There are approximately 13,000 clones in the sample; around two thirds occur only once, and almost 6% lies in the top ten. Sequencing input: ileal tissue. The receptors were gathered from an adult with Crohn's disease. Both conserved end residues are part of each CDR3. The order of the fields is J gene, clone size, D gene, V gene, CDR3 DNA, CDR3 protein. The D gene is left open where the match is weak. Some rows have no size entry. The others give once, few or many, or a class for an expanded clone.

>TRBJ2-3|few|-|TRBV13
TGTGCCAGCAGCCCCGACACTAGTATTTCTAACACAGATACGCAGTATTTT
CASSPDTSISNTDTQYF
>TRBJ1-4|-|TRBD1|TRBV6-5
TGTGCCAGCAGTCACCGGACAGGCGTTCGTGAGAAACTGTTTTTT
CASSHRTGVREKLFF
>TRBJ2-3|once|TRBD2|TRBV5-1
TGCGCCAGCAGCGGAGGACTAGCCGGGCCAGATACGCAGTATTTT
CASSGGLAGPDTQYF
>TRBJ2-3|-|-|TRBV14
TGTGCCAGCAGCCAAGGGAGAACGAGCACAGATACGCAGTATTTT
CASSQGRTSTDTQYF
>TRBJ2-1|-|TRBD2|TRBV5-8
TGTGCCAGCAGCTTTACTAGCGGGGCTAATAGGGTAGATGAGCAGTTCTTC
CASSFTSGANRVDEQFF
>TRBJ2-3|once|-|TRBV2
TGTGCCAGCAGTTCCCCCGCAGATACGCAGTATTTT
CASSSPADTQYF
>TRBJ2-2|-|TRBD1|TRBV7-3
TGTGCCAGCAGCTTAATTGGGACAGGGCGTCCCACCGGGGAGCTGTTTTTT
CASSLIGTGRPTGELFF
>TRBJ1-6|once|TRBD1|TRBV6-5
TGTGCCAGCAGTTATAGAGCCAGGGGGTTCTCACCCCTCCACTTT
CASSYRARGFSPLHF
>TRBJ2-1|-|-|TRBV6-1
TGTGCCAGCAAAGCGGACATCTCCTACAATGAGCAGTTCTTC
CASKADISYNEQFF
>TRBJ1-4|-|-|TRBV18
TGTGCCAGCTCACCGGGCCTTAATGAAAAACTGTTTTTT
CASSPGLNEKLFF
>TRBJ2-7|few|-|TRBV27
TGTGCCAGCTACAGCAGCTCCTACGAGCAGTACTTC
CASYSSSYEQYF
>TRBJ2-7|-|-|TRBV11-2
TGTGCCAGCAGCTTTGGACCTTCCGGGCAGTACTTC
CASSFGPSGQYF
>TRBJ2-5|-|TRBD1|TRBV27
TGTGCCAGCAGTTTCACCGGGACAGGAACGGAGACCCAGTACTTC
CASSFTGTGTETQYF
>TRBJ1-1|-|-|TRBV9
TGTGCCAGCAGCGTAGACGGGGATTCTGAAGCTTTCTTT
CASSVDGDSEAFF
>TRBJ2-3|medium-sized|TRBD2|TRBV27
TGTGCCAGCAGTGCGACTAGCGGGGGGGCGGCTGGCACAGATACGCAGTATTTT
CASSATSGGAAGTDTQYF
>TRBJ2-3|few|TRBD2|TRBV7-2
TGTGCCAGCAGCTTGCGGGGGGCGCGAGTTTCAGATACGCAGTATTTT
CASSLRGARVSDTQYF
>TRBJ1-1|-|-|TRBV5-5
TGTGCCAGCAGCCAACATCTGAACACTGAAGCTTTCTTT
CASSQHLNTEAFF
>TRBJ1-5|-|-|TRBV6-4
TGTGCCAGCAGTGTTGAGAGCAATCAGCCCCAGCATTTT
CASSVESNQPQHF
>TRBJ1-2|-|-|TRBV7-9
TGTGCCAGCAGCTTAGTCGGGGCTGAGGATGGCTACACCTTC
CASSLVGAEDGYTF
>TRBJ1-5|medium-sized|-|TRBV6-6
TGTGCCAGCAGTTACCCGGGACATAATCAGCCCCAGCATTTT
CASSYPGHNQPQHF
>TRBJ1-2|few|-|TRBV18
TGTGCCAGCTCACCAGACAAGAGCTATGGCTACACCTTC
CASSPDKSYGYTF
>TRBJ1-4|-|TRBD1|TRBV30
TGTGCTCGGGGGACAGGGAGTGAAAAACTGTTTTTT
CARGTGSEKLFF
>TRBJ1-4|-|TRBD1|TRBV7-6
TGTGCCAGCAGCCCGGACAGGGGGTACGAAAAACTGTTTTTT
CASSPDRGYEKLFF
>TRBJ1-6|-|-|TRBV5-4
TGTGCCAGCAGCTTGTTTGGGCGCTATGATTCACCCCTCCACTTT
CASSLFGRYDSPLHF
>TRBJ1-2|-|-|TRBV7-2
TGTGCCAGCAGCCCAACCCCGGGGGCGGGCGGCTACACCTTC
CASSPTPGAGGYTF
>TRBJ1-6|once|-|TRBV7-9
TGTGCCAGCAGCTTACAGGACTATAATTCACCCCTCCACTTT
CASSLQDYNSPLHF
>TRBJ1-4|-|-|TRBV19
TGTGCCAGTAGTGCCCGTGCGAGGGCAGCTAATGAAAAACTGTTTTTT
CASSARARAANEKLFF
>TRBJ2-2|-|TRBD1|TRBV2
TGTGCCAGCACGCCAGGGGGATTCACCGGGGAGCTGTTTTTT
CASTPGGFTGELFF
>TRBJ2-2|few|TRBD2|TRBV4-2
TGTGCCAGCGCGGTTGGCGGGGGAACCGGGGAGCTGTTTTTT
CASAVGGGTGELFF
>TRBJ2-2|-|-|TRBV7-2
TGTGCCAGCAGCTCGCGTGCGGGGGCCAGCACCGGGGAGCTGTTTTTT
CASSSRAGASTGELFF
>TRBJ2-7|-|-|TRBV7-6
TGTGCCAGCAGCCCTCGACAGGCCCCTTCCTACGAGCAGTACTTC
CASSPRQAPSYEQYF
>TRBJ2-1|few|-|TRBV27
TGTGCCAGCAGTTTAAGCTCGGCAGCAACGAATGAGCAGTTCTTC
CASSLSSAATNEQFF
>TRBJ2-7|few|TRBD1|TRBV5-8
TGTGCCAGCAGCTTACAGGGGTACGGGGCCTACGAGCAGTACTTC
CASSLQGYGAYEQYF
>TRBJ2-7|-|-|TRBV5-3
TGTGCCAGAAGCTTCCATACAGGGCTTTTCTCCTACGAGCAGTACTTC
CARSFHTGLFSYEQYF
>TRBJ1-6|few|-|TRBV6-4
TGTGCCAGCAGTTTAGGGGGGGATTCACCCCTCCACTTT
CASSLGGDSPLHF
>TRBJ2-1|-|TRBD2|TRBV10-3
TGTGCCATCAGGCCTACGGGACTAGCGTACAATGAGCAGTTCTTC
CAIRPTGLAYNEQFF
>TRBJ2-7|-|-|TRBV2
TGTGCCAGCAACCTCCTTGGAGACGAGCAGTACTTC
CASNLLGDEQYF
>TRBJ1-2|few|TRBD1|TRBV10-3
TGTGCCATCAGTGAGGGACAGGGCATGTTTGTAGGCTACACCTTC
CAISEGQGMFVGYTF
>TRBJ2-5|-|-|TRBV5-1
TGCGCCAGCAGCCTGGCCGACCCAGAAAAAGAGACCCAGTACTTC
CASSLADPEKETQYF
>TRBJ1-5|once|TRBD1|TRBV27
TGTGCCAGCAGTCGCCGTCCGGGACAGGGTTGGGCTCAGCCCCAGCATTTT
CASSRRPGQGWAQPQHF
>TRBJ2-5|few|-|TRBV30
TGTGCCTGGAGTCGACAAGTAGAAGAGACCCAGTACTTC
CAWSRQVEETQYF
>TRBJ1-5|few|-|TRBV6-1
TGTGCCAGCAGGGAACAGGGAAACAATCAGCCCCAGCATTTT
CASREQGNNQPQHF
>TRBJ2-5|-|-|TRBV2
TGTGCCAGCGACCTTGGACATCTTCAAGAGACCCAGTACTTC
CASDLGHLQETQYF
>TRBJ2-7|-|-|TRBV28
TGTGCCAGCAGTTTTCTAGGGTACCTAAGGAGGGATGAAGGGCACTACGAGCAGTACTTC
CASSFLGYLRRDEGHYEQYF
>TRBJ2-6|few|-|TRBV4-1
TGTGCCAGCAGCCCCTTTTTGGGGTCTGGTGCCAACGTCCTGACTTTC
CASSPFLGSGANVLTF
>TRBJ1-1|few|-|TRBV6-5
TGTGCCAGCAGTTTAGCGAAAGACGGGTCAAAAGCTTTCTTT
CASSLAKDGSKAFF
>TRBJ2-1|-|-|TRBV2
TGTGCCAGCAGTCCCCAAGTTTTAGCGGAGACTGAGCAGTTCTTC
CASSPQVLAETEQFF
>TRBJ2-3|-|TRBD2|TRBV19
TGTGCCAGTAGTTTCCAGCGGGGGAGCACAGATACGCAGTATTTT
CASSFQRGSTDTQYF
>TRBJ2-3|few|TRBD1|TRBV10-3
TGTGCCATCAGACAAAGCCTACAGGGGCCCACAGATACGCAGTATTTT
CAIRQSLQGPTDTQYF
>TRBJ1-2|few|-|TRBV27
TGTGCCAGCAGCCCAGGGATACTAGGCTATGGCTACACCTTC
CASSPGILGYGYTF
>TRBJ2-1|few|-|TRBV5-4
TGTGCCAGCAGCCCCTACGGGGGCTCTAAGTTCTTC
CASSPYGGSKFF
>TRBJ1-5|-|-|TRBV6-1
TGTGCCAGCAAAGGGACCGGCCACTATATAGCCCAGCATTTT
CASKGTGHYIAQHF
>TRBJ1-3|-|-|TRBV28
TGTGCCAGCAGTCCGCAGGAGAGGGACACCATATATTTT
CASSPQERDTIYF
>TRBJ1-5|medium-sized|-|TRBV29-1
TGCAGCGTCGGACAGAGGCATCAGCCCCAGCATTTT
CSVGQRHQPQHF
>TRBJ2-7|few|-|TRBV7-9
TGTGCCAGCAGCTCGACAGGGGAGGGGCAGTACTTC
CASSSTGEGQYF
>TRBJ1-4|-|-|TRBV7-9
TGTGCCAGCAGCCCGTGGGGAACTAATGAAAAACTGTTTTTT
CASSPWGTNEKLFF
>TRBJ1-1|-|TRBD1|TRBV2
TGTGCCAGCATGGGGACAGGGGCCCCTGAAGCTTTCTTT
CASMGTGAPEAFF
>TRBJ1-6|-|-|TRBV4-2
TGTGCCAGCAGCCAAGAAGCAGGGCACTATAATTCACCCCTCCACTTT
CASSQEAGHYNSPLHF
>TRBJ2-7|-|-|TRBV7-6
TGTGCCAGCAGCCCCTTGGCAGGGGGGAGCTCCTACGAGCAGTACTTC
CASSPLAGGSSYEQYF
>TRBJ2-7|-|-|TRBV2
TGTGCCAGCAGTGAACAGGGTGTAGCTCAGTACGAGCAGTACTTC
CASSEQGVAQYEQYF